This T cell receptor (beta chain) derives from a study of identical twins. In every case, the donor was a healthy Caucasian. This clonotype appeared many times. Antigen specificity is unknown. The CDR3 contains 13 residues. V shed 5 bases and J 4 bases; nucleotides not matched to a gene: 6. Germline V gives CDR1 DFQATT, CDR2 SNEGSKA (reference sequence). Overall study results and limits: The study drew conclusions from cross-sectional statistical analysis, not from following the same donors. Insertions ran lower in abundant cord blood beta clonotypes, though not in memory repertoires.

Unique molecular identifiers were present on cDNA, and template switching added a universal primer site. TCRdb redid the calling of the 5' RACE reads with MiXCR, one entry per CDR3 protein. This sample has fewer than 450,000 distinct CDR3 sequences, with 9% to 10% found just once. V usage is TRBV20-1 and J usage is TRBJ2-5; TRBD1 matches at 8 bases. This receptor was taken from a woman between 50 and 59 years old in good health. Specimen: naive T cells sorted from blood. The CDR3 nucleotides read TGCAGTGCTGTACAGGGGGGAAGAGAGACCCAGTACTTC. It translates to CSAVQGGRETQYF.